A single sample gave rise to the 24 T cell receptor beta chains below, sequenced in a study of OX40 agonist ivuxolimab in advanced cancers. The method was immunoSEQ multiplex PCR; TCRdb's version includes in-frame clones alone and lacks a portion of them. This sample carries over 150,000 clones, approximately 94% of them seen once, and the ten largest clones take about 0.31%. The input for sequencing was CD4+ or CD8+ T cells sorted from blood, taken in a trial of the OX40 agonist ivuxolimab. These receptors were collected from an adult with an advanced solid tumor such as melanoma, head and neck, liver or kidney cancer.

The rearrangement links TRBV10-3 to TRBJ2-2; no definite D call. CDR3 length: 16 amino acids. Trimming pared 2 bases from V and 2 bases from J, leaving 12 bases between. Germline CDR1 ENHRY, CDR2 SYGVKD. CDR3 residues: CAISEPRMGNTGELFF. The CDR3 nucleotides are TGTGCCATCAGTGAGCCTAGAATGGGTAACACCGGGGAGCTGTTTTTT.

Written as DNA, the CDR3 is TGTGCCAGCAGCTTACTGGCGGGAAGAGGAAATGAGCAGTTCTTC. As protein: CASSLLAGRGNEQFF. This chain connects TRBV7-9 to TRBJ2-1; D possibly corresponds to TRBD2 (6 bases). CDR3 length: 15 residues. V lost 2 bases and J lost 7, with 15 bases in between. Germline V gene lookup returns CDR1 SEHNR and CDR2 FQNEAQ (reference sequence).

This rearrangement joins TRBV9 to TRBJ1-5, with D hard to call. V lost 2 bases and J lost 7, with 16 bases in between. Looked up from germline, CDR1 is SGDLS and CDR2 is YYNGEE. The CDR3 is 15 residues long. The CDR3 nucleotides are TGTGCCAGCAGCGTTTCTTCGGTTGAAGGGCAGCCCCAGCATTTT. Translating gives CASSVSSVEGQPQHF.

The chain links TRBV25-1 to TRBJ1-1; TRBD1 matches 7 bases. V shed 2 bases and J 0 bases; nucleotides not matched to a gene: 3. This CDR3 comprises 15 residues. Germline-derived CDR1 and CDR2 are MGHDK and SYGVNS. The CDR3 is CASSEGQVMNTEAFF. The DNA of the CDR3 is TGTGCCAGCAGTGAAGGACAGGTGATGAACACTGAAGCTTTCTTT.

The V and J genes are TRBV9 and TRBJ2-1; TRBD2 matches 7 bases. CDR1 and CDR2 from the germline V gene are SGDLS and YYNGEE. Unmatched junction bases numbered 8, after V lost 3 bases and J lost 2 bases. This CDR3 has 16 amino acids. For the CDR3, the DNA is TGTGCCAGCAGCGCATCGAGCGGGAACCCCTACAATGAGCAGTTCTTC. This codes for CASSASSGNPYNEQFF.

The chain has TRBV21-1 and TRBJ2-7. TRBV21-1 is tagged as a pseudogene. This CDR3 is built from 12 residues. The CDR3 bases are TGTGCCAGCAGCAAATTTTGGTGGGGGCAGTACTTC. Its translation: CASSKFWWGQYF.

This clone occurred once. The rearrangement joins TRBV28 to TRBJ1-3; TRBD1 matches 7 bases. Trimming removed 1 base from V and 0 bases from J; junction bases left unmatched: 6. From germline, CDR1 is MDHEN and CDR2 SYDVKM. The CDR3 spans 17 residues. In DNA, the CDR3 is TGTGCCAGCAGTTTATCTGTGACAGGGAACTCTGGAAACACCATATATTTT. This sequence encodes CASSLSVTGNSGNTIYF.

This sequence joins TRBV19 and TRBJ2-3; TRBD1 aligns across 7 bases. Trimming removed 9 bases from V and 0 bases from J; junction bases left unmatched: 15. Germline V gene lookup returns CDR1 LNHDA and CDR2 SQIVND (reference sequence). The CDR3 runs to 17 residues. The CDR3 coding sequence is TGTGCCAGCTCTCGCGGCCTTGGGACAGTTAGCACAGATACGCAGTATTTT. Translated: CASSRGLGTVSTDTQYF.

This clone was seen once. The CDR3 region is CASSTYRPGQGISYEQYF. The CDR3 nucleotides read TGTGCCAGTAGTACATACCGCCCGGGACAGGGGATCTCCTACGAGCAGTACTTC. The V call is TRBV19, the J call TRBJ2-7; TRBD1 agrees at 10 bases. With V trimmed by 4 bases and J by 0 bases, 12 bases remained unmatched. CDR1 and CDR2 (germline): LNHDA, SQIVND (reference sequence). The CDR3 totals 18 residues.

The chain links TRBV21-1 to TRBJ1-5. TRBV21-1 is reported as a pseudogene. This CDR3 is 18 amino acids long. DNA of the CDR3: TGTGCCAGCAGCAAATTGGGCCTCGGGGCTGGGGGCAATCAGCCCCAGCATTTT. Translating gives CASSKLGLGAGGNQPQHF.

The V gene is TRBV5-1, the J gene TRBJ1-1, with D possibly being TRBD1 (5 bases). This CDR3 is 19 amino acids long. Germline V gene data show CDR1 as SGHRS and CDR2 as YFSETQ. V was clipped by 4 bases and J by 0 bases, with 25 bases between them. For the CDR3, the DNA is TGCGCCAGCAGCCCCCCCTCCGGGGTTGGGGACCCCATGAACACTGAAGCTTTCTTT. Translated: CASSPPSGVGDPMNTEAFF.

The V gene is TRBV5-1, the J gene TRBJ1-4, with no clear D. The CDR3 has 14 residues. Trimming stripped 4 bases from V and 15 bases from J, with 22 bases between. Germline values: CDR1 SGHRS, CDR2 YFSETQ. The CDR3 loop reads CASSPSGEGRRMFF. The CDR3 DNA reads TGCGCCAGCAGCCCATCGGGCGAGGGTCGGCGGATGTTTTTT. Drawing the rest from reference TRBV5-1 and TRBJ1-4, the complete variable domain is KAGVTQTPRYLIKTRGQQVTLSCSPISGHRSVSWYQQTPGQGLQFLFEYFSETQRNKGNFPGRFSGRQFSNSRSEMNVSTLELGDSALYLCASSPSGEGRRMFFGSGTQLSVL.

The rearrangement uses TRBV6-1 and TRBJ1-5, with unresolved D. The V end lost 4 bases, the J end lost 3 bases, and 10 bases lay between the germline ends. CDR3 length: 14 amino acids. The germline CDR1 and CDR2 sequences are MNHNS and SASEGT. This CDR3 is CASSADGTNQPQHF. For the CDR3, the DNA is TGTGCCAGCAGTGCCGACGGAACCAATCAGCCCCAGCATTTT.

Written as DNA, the CDR3 is TGTGCCAGCTCACCCCAACTCTTGGTAGGGAGGACCCAGTACTTC. It codes for CASSPQLLVGRTQYF. The chain couples TRBV18 to TRBJ2-5; possible D gene TRBD2, 5 bases. V lost 3 bases and J 7 bases, leaving 18 bases between the germline ends. This CDR3 has 15 residues. Germline V CDR1 and CDR2: KGHSH, LQKENI.

J is TRBJ2-5 and V is TRBV6-1; the match to TRBD1 covers 12 bases. The CDR3 is 14 amino acids. The germline gives CDR1 MNHNS, CDR2 SASEGT. Trimming removed 5 bases from V and 6 bases from J; junction bases left unmatched: 4. The chain's CDR3 is CASSPGTGGQTQYF. The CDR3 DNA sequence: TGTGCCAGCAGTCCCGGGACAGGGGGCCAGACCCAGTACTTC.

The J gene is TRBJ1-1, the V gene TRBV29-1; 8 bases fit TRBD1. The germline V gene has CDR1 SQVTM and CDR2 ANQGSEA. The CDR3 is 17 residues long. V gave up 4 bases and J gave up 0 bases; unmatched junction bases: 13. CDR3 sequence reads: CSVVALRPGQVNTEAFF. CDR3 DNA: TGCAGCGTTGTAGCCCTACGGCCGGGACAGGTGAACACTGAAGCTTTCTTT.

V usage is TRBV30 and J usage is TRBJ2-2, with TRBD2 matching over 9 bases. The CDR3 is 14 amino acids. In germline, CDR1 is GTSNPN, CDR2 SVGIG (reference sequence). Trimming cost V 4 bases and J 4 bases; bases outside gene matches: 4. CDR3 DNA: TGTGCCTGGAAGGGACTAGCCTTCACCGGGGAGCTGTTTTTT. Translated: CAWKGLAFTGELFF.

This sequence joins TRBV27 and TRBJ1-5; weak D call: TRBD1 (5 bases). This CDR3 contains 13 residues. The germline CDR1 and CDR2 sequences are MNHEY and SMNVEV (reference sequence). Trimming took off 5 bases at V and 4 bases at J, with 9 bases between the two ends. The chain's CDR3 is CASSQGSNQPQHF. The CDR3 DNA reads TGTGCCAGCAGTCAGGGTTCAAATCAGCCCCAGCATTTT.

The J gene is TRBJ2-3, the V gene TRBV7-9; D perhaps matches TRBD2 (6 bases). This CDR3 is built from 13 residues. The germline gives CDR1 SEHNR, CDR2 FQNEAQ (reference sequence). With 7 bases removed from V and 6 bases from J, the gap between germline ends came to 14 bases. CDR3 coding DNA: TGTGCCAGCATTCGGGAGTTCTTGGATACGCAGTATTTT. Translation gives CASIREFLDTQYF.

Here the CDR3 reads CAISELYPTERTEAFF. In nucleotides, the CDR3 is TGTGCCATCAGTGAGCTCTACCCTACAGAGAGGACTGAAGCTTTCTTT. The J gene is TRBJ1-1, the V gene TRBV10-3; no reliable D call. V was clipped by 2 bases and J by 5 bases, with 18 bases between them. The CDR3 has 16 amino acids. CDR1 is ENHRY and CDR2 is SYGVKD in the germline V gene.

The V call is TRBV2, the J call TRBJ1-5, with D possibly TRBD1 on 5 matching bases. The germline V gene encodes CDR1 SNHLY and CDR2 FYNNEI. The CDR3 has 14 residues. V dropped 6 bases and J dropped 3 bases, with 12 bases sitting between them. The CDR3 sequence is CASRAQGHNQPQHF. The CDR3 bases are TGTGCCAGCAGGGCCCAGGGTCACAATCAGCCCCAGCATTTT. The variable domain in full, with the rest retrieved from reference TRBV2 and TRBJ1-5, is EPEVTQTPSHQVTQMGQEVILRCVPISNHLYFYWYRQILGQKVEFLVSFYNNEISEKSEIFDDQFSVERPDGSNFTLKIRSTKLEDSAMYFCASRAQGHNQPQHFGDGTRLSIL.

V and J are TRBV4-3 and TRBJ1-4, with D unresolved. Trimming cost V 1 base and J 8 bases, with 11 bases left between them. This CDR3 has 14 amino acids. Germline assignment: CDR1 LGHNA and CDR2 YSLEER. The DNA for the CDR3 is TGCGCCAGCAGCCAAGTGCGGAGTAACGAAAAACTGTTTTTT. It is translated as CASSQVRSNEKLFF.

The chain couples TRBV28 to TRBJ2-5; 8 positions match TRBD1. The germline V gene has CDR1 MDHEN and CDR2 SYDVKM. CDR3 size: 14 residues. Trimming removed 5 bases from V and 2 bases from J; junction bases left unmatched: 4. CDR3 nucleotide sequence: TGTGCCAGCAGTGTGGGACAGGCTCAAGAGACCCAGTACTTC. Protein product: CASSVGQAQETQYF.

CDR3 residues: CASSAFQGPPGNEQFF. For the CDR3, the DNA is TGTGCCAGCAGCGCCTTCCAGGGGCCGCCGGGCAATGAGCAGTTCTTC. The chain links TRBV4-2 to TRBJ2-1; maybe TRBD1 (6 bases). There are 16 residues in the CDR3. CDR1 LGHNA and CDR2 YNFKEQ come from the germline V gene. With 5 bases removed from V and 6 bases from J, the gap between germline ends came to 20 bases.